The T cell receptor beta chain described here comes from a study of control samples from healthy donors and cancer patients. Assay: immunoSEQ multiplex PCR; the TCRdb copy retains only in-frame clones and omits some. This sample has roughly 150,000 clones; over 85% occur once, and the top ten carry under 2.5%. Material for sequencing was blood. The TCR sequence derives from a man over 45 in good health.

The CDR3 DNA follows: TGTGCCAGCAGCCGACTACAGGGGACTGGAAACACCATATATTTT. It specifies CASSRLQGTGNTIYF. The chain recombines TRBV6-6 with TRBJ1-3; 7 bases align to TRBD1. CDR1 is MNHNY, CDR2 SVGAGI, per germline (reference sequence). Trimming cost V 6 bases and J 2 bases; bases outside gene matches: 7. The CDR3 loop spans 15 amino acids.